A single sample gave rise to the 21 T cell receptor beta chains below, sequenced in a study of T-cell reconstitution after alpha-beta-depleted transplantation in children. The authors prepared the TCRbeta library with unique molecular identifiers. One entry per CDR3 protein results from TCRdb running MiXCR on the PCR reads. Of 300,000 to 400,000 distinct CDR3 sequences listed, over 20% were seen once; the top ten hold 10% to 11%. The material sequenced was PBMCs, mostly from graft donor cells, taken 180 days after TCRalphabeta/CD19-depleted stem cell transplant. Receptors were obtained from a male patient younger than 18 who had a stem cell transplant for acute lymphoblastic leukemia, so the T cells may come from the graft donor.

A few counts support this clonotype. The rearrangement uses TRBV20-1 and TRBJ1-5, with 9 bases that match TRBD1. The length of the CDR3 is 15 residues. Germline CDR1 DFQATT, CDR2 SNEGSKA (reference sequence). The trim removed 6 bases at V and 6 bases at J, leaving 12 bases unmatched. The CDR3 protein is CSAEPGQGGIQPQHF. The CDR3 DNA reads TGCAGTGCGGAACCGGGACAGGGAGGCATTCAGCCCCAGCATTTT.

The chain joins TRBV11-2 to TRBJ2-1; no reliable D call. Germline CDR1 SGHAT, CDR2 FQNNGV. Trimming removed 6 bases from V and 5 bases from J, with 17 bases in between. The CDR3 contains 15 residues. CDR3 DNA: TGTGCCAGCAGTTCTCCCCTGGACCCAGACAATGAGCAGTTCTTC. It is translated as CASSSPLDPDNEQFF.

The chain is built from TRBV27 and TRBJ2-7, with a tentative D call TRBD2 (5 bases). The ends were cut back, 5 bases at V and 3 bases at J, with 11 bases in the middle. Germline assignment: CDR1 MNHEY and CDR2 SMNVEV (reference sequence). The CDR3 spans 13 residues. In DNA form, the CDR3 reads TGTGCCAGCAGTCCCTTTGCGGGCTACGAGCAGTACTTC. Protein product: CASSPFAGYEQYF.

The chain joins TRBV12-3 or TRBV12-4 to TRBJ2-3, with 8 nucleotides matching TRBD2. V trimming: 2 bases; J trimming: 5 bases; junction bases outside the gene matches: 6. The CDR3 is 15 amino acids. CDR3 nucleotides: TGTGCCAGCAGTTTAATTGGGGCGGGGGGAGATACGCAGTATTTT. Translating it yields CASSLIGAGGDTQYF.

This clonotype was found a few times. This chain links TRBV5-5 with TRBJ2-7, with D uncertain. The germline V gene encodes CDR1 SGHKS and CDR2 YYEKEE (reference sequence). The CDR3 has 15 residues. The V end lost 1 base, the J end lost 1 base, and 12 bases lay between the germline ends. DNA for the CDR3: TGTGCCAGCAGCTTGAGGTGGGGTCGATCCTACGAGCAGTACTTC. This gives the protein CASSLRWGRSYEQYF.

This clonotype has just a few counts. The CDR3 nucleotides are TGCAGTGCTGGGCGGGGGGCAGGTGGCTACACCTTC. It is translated as CSAGRGAGGYTF. The chain links TRBV20-1 to TRBJ1-2; tentatively, D is TRBD1 (6 bases). This CDR3 is 12 amino acids long. Germline-derived CDR1 and CDR2 are DFQATT and SNEGSKA (reference sequence). V lost 5 bases, J lost 7 bases, and 14 bases lay in between.

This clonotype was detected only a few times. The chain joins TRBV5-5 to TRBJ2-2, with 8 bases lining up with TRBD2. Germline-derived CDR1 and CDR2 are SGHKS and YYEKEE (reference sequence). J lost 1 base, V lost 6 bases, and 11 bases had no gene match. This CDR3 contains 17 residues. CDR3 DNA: TGTGCCAGCAACCCCATTAGCGGGATAAGGAACACCGGGGAGCTGTTTTTT. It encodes CASNPISGIRNTGELFF.

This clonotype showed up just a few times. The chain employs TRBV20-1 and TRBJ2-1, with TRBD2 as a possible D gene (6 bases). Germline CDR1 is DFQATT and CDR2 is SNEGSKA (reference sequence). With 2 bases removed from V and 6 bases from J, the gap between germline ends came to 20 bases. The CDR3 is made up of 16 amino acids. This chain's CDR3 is CSARPLHGMGGNEQFF. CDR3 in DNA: TGCAGTGCTAGACCCCTTCATGGTATGGGGGGCAATGAGCAGTTCTTC.

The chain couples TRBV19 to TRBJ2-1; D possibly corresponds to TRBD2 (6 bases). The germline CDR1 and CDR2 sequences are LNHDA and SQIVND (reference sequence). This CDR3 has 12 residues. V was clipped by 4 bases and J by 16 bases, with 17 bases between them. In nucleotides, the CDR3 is TGTGCCAGTAGTACTTCGGTACTAGCTCAATTCTTC. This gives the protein CASSTSVLAQFF.

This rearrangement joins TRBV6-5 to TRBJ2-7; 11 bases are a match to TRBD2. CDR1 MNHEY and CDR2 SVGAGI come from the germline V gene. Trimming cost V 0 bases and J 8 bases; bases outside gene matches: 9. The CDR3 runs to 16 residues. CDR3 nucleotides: TGTGCCAGCAGTTACTCGACGGCGACTAGCGGGATCAAGCAGTACTTC. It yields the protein CASSYSTATSGIKQYF.

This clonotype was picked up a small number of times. CDR3 nucleotides: TGTGCCAGCAGCCCCACAGGGGACGTCACCTATGGCTACACCTTC. Its translation is CASSPTGDVTYGYTF. The chain links TRBV6-1 to TRBJ1-2, with 7 positions matching TRBD1. J gave up 4 bases and V 6 bases, and 11 bases lay outside the gene matches. This CDR3 has 15 residues. Per germline, CDR1 MNHNS and CDR2 SASEGT.

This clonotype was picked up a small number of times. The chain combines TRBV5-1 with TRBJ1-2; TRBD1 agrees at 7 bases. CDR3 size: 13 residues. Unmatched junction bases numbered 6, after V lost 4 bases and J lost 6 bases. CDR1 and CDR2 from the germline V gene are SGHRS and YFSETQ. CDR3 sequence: CASSLAGGNGYTF. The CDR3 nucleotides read TGCGCCAGCAGCCTAGCAGGGGGAAATGGCTACACCTTC. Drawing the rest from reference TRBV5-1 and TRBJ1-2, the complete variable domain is KAGVTQTPRYLIKTRGQQVTLSCSPISGHRSVSWYQQTPGQGLQFLFEYFSETQRNKGNFPGRFSGRQFSNSRSEMNVSTLELGDSALYLCASSLAGGNGYTFGSGTRLTVV.

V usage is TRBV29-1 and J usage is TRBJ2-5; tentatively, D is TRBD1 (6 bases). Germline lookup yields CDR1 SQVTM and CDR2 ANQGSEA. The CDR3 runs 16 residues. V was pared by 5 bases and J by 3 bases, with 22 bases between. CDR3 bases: TGCAGCGTTATAGGGGAACTGGGGGCTAGGAAAGAGACCCAGTACTTC. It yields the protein CSVIGELGARKETQYF. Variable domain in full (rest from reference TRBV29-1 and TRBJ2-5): SAVISQKPSRDICQRGTSLTIQCQVDSQVTMMFWYRQQPGQSLTLIATANQGSEATYESGFVIDKFPISRPNLTFSTLTVSNMSPEDSSIYLCSVIGELGARKETQYFGPGTRLLVL.

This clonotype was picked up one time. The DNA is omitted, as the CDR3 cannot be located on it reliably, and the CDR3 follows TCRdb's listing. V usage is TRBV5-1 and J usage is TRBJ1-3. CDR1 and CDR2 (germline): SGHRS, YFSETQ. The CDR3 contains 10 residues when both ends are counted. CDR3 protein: CASSWGAGSF.

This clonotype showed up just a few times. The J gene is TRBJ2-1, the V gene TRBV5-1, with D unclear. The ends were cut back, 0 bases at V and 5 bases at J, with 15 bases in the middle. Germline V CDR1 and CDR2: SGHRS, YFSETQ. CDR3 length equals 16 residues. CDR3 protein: CASSLAVGYTDNEQFF. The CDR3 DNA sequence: TGCGCCAGCAGCTTGGCCGTCGGATATACTGACAATGAGCAGTTCTTC.

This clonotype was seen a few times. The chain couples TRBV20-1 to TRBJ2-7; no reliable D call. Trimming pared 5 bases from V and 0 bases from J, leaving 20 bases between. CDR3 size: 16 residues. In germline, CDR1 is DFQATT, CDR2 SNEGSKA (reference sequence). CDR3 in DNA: TGCAGTGCTCCGCCCAGGCCGACTTCTAACTCCTACGAGCAGTACTTC. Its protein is CSAPPRPTSNSYEQYF.

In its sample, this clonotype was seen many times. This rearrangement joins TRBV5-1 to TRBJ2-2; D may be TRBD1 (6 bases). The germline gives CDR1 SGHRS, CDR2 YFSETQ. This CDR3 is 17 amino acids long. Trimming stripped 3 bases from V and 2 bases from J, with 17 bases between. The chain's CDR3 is CASSSADQGINTGELFF. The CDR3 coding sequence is TGCGCCAGCAGCTCGGCTGATCAGGGGATCAACACCGGGGAGCTGTTTTTT.

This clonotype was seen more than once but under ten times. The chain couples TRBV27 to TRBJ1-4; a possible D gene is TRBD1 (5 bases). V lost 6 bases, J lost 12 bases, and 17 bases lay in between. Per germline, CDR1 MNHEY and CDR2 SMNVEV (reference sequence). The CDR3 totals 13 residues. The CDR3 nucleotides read TGTGCCAGCAGCCTCTATATCAGGGAAGAACTGTTTTTT. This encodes CASSLYIREELFF.

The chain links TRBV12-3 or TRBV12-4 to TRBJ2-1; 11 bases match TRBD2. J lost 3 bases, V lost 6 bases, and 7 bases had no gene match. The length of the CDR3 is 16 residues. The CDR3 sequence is CASRSGTSGFYNEQFF. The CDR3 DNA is TGTGCCAGCAGATCCGGGACTAGCGGTTTCTACAATGAGCAGTTCTTC.

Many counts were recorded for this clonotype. CDR3 in DNA: TGTGCCAGCAGCTTAGAAGGACTAGCGGCCTCCGCCGGGGAGCTGTTTTTT. This codes for CASSLEGLAASAGELFF. The chain uses TRBV11-2 and TRBJ2-2; TRBD2 aligns across 10 bases. This CDR3 spans 17 amino acids. J lost 6 bases, V lost 0 bases, and 7 bases had no gene match. Germline CDR1 and CDR2: SGHAT and FQNNGV.

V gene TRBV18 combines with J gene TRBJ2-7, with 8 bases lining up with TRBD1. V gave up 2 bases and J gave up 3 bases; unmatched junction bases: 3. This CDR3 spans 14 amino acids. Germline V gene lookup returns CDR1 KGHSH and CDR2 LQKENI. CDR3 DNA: TGTGCCAGCTCACCAGAGGACAGGGACTACGAGCAGTACTTC. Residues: CASSPEDRDYEQYF.